Listed below are T cell receptor beta chains from one sample, sequenced in a study of blood T cell repertoires in COVID-19. The protocol was immunoSEQ multiplex PCR, while the TCRdb copy is restricted to in-frame clones and leaves out a portion. The sample gives fewer than 70,000 clones, about 87% of which show up once; about 3% is in the top ten. The specimen sequenced was peripheral blood. All receptors derive from a human donor in a cohort sampled during active COVID-19. CDR3s include the opening cysteine and the closing phenylalanine or tryptophan. Each record gives: J gene, clone size, V gene, D gene, CDR3 DNA, CDR3 protein. The D gene is left open where the match is weak. Clone size is given for some rows only: seen once, a few or many times, or a class if the clone is expanded.

J gene: TRBJ2-1
clone size: .
V gene: TRBV9
D gene: .
CDR3 DNA: TGTGCCAGCAGCGTAGATGGTGGACTCACGCAGTTCTTC
CDR3 protein: CASSVDGGLTQFF

J gene: TRBJ2-5
clone size: .
V gene: TRBV10-3
D gene: .
CDR3 DNA: TGTGCCATCATGTCTAACGGGCAAGAGACCCAGTACTTC
CDR3 protein: CAIMSNGQETQYF

J gene: TRBJ2-2
clone size: .
V gene: TRBV19
D gene: TRBD2
CDR3 DNA: TGTGCCAGTATGGGGACTACAAACACCGGGGAGCTGTTTTTT
CDR3 protein: CASMGTTNTGELFF

J gene: TRBJ2-2
clone size: .
V gene: TRBV27
D gene: TRBD1
CDR3 DNA: TGTGCCAGCAGACGCAGGGGGCGCGAGAGCACCGGGGAGCTGTTTTTT
CDR3 protein: CASRRRGRESTGELFF

J gene: TRBJ2-3
clone size: .
V gene: TRBV3-1/TRBV3-2
D gene: TRBD2
CDR3 DNA: TGTGCCAGCAGCCGGGGACTAGCGGGCGGGAATACGCAGTATTTT
CDR3 protein: CASSRGLAGGNTQYF

J gene: TRBJ1-2
clone size: .
V gene: TRBV15
D gene: .
CDR3 DNA: TGTGCCACCAGCAGAGATTTAGTGGAGGGTGGCTACACCTTC
CDR3 protein: CATSRDLVEGGYTF

J gene: TRBJ2-7
clone size: many
V gene: TRBV6-2/TRBV6-3
D gene: TRBD1
CDR3 DNA: TGTGCCAGCAGTTTGACAGGGTACTACGAGCAGTACTTC
CDR3 protein: CASSLTGYYEQYF

J gene: TRBJ2-3
clone size: .
V gene: TRBV27
D gene: .
CDR3 DNA: TGTGCCAGCGGAGGGGCCGTAGATACGCAGTATTTT
CDR3 protein: CASGGAVDTQYF

J gene: TRBJ2-5
clone size: few
V gene: TRBV2
D gene: TRBD1
CDR3 DNA: TGTGCCAGCAGTGAGGGACAGATCCAAGAGACCCAGTACTTC
CDR3 protein: CASSEGQIQETQYF

J gene: TRBJ1-3
clone size: .
V gene: TRBV6-5
D gene: TRBD1
CDR3 DNA: TGTGCCAGCAGCCAGACAGGGAGCTCTGGAAACACCATATATTTT
CDR3 protein: CASSQTGSSGNTIYF

J gene: TRBJ2-3
clone size: .
V gene: TRBV5-1
D gene: TRBD1
CDR3 DNA: TGCGCCAGCAGCAAAGCGACAGGGGGCCCAGATACGCAGTATTTT
CDR3 protein: CASSKATGGPDTQYF

J gene: TRBJ2-7
clone size: .
V gene: TRBV5-1
D gene: TRBD2
CDR3 DNA: TGCGCCAGCAGCCCCGGGACTAGCGCATCCTACGAGCAGTACTTC
CDR3 protein: CASSPGTSASYEQYF

J gene: TRBJ2-5
clone size: .
V gene: TRBV7-8
D gene: .
CDR3 DNA: TGTGCCAGCAGACGCCTGACTAGTGTTTGGGAGACCCAGTACTTC
CDR3 protein: CASRRLTSVWETQYF

J gene: TRBJ1-2
clone size: .
V gene: TRBV10-1
D gene: .
CDR3 DNA: TGCGCCAGCAGTGAGTCACCGGGGAACTATGGCTACACCTTC
CDR3 protein: CASSESPGNYGYTF

J gene: TRBJ1-4
clone size: .
V gene: TRBV5-1
D gene: .
CDR3 DNA: TGCGCCAGCAGCTTGGGTTCGGTCCACAATGAAAAACTGTTTTTT
CDR3 protein: CASSLGSVHNEKLFF

J gene: TRBJ1-1
clone size: .
V gene: TRBV13
D gene: .
CDR3 DNA: TGTGCCAGCAGCTTAGAATTCATCGGCACTGAAGCTTTCTTT
CDR3 protein: CASSLEFIGTEAFF

J gene: TRBJ2-5
clone size: .
V gene: TRBV18
D gene: .
CDR3 DNA: TGTGCCAGCTCCTTCCCAGGGCGGGGTGGATCGGAGACCCAGTACTTC
CDR3 protein: CASSFPGRGGSETQYF

J gene: TRBJ1-6
clone size: .
V gene: TRBV2
D gene: .
CDR3 DNA: TGTGCCAGCAGTGAAGAGCCCCGGGCACCCCTCCACTTT
CDR3 protein: CASSEEPRAPLHF

J gene: TRBJ2-3
clone size: .
V gene: TRBV6-4
D gene: .
CDR3 DNA: TGTGCCAGCAATACCTCACTTTTGGGCGACACAGATACGCAGTATTTT
CDR3 protein: CASNTSLLGDTDTQYF

J gene: TRBJ1-1
clone size: .
V gene: TRBV5-1
D gene: .
CDR3 DNA: TGCGCCAGCAGCTTGAGGCAGGGGAACACTGAAGCTTTCTTT
CDR3 protein: CASSLRQGNTEAFF

J gene: TRBJ1-1
clone size: .
V gene: TRBV11-2
D gene: TRBD1
CDR3 DNA: TGTGCCAGCAGCGAAGGGGGGCAGGGGGCGCGCCGAAAAGAAGCTTTCTTT
CDR3 protein: CASSEGGQGARRKEAFF

J gene: TRBJ1-2
clone size: .
V gene: TRBV6-2/TRBV6-3
D gene: .
CDR3 DNA: TGTGCCAGCAGTTTCTCCACGGGTCTCCACACCTTC
CDR3 protein: CASSFSTGLHTF

J gene: TRBJ2-3
clone size: .
V gene: TRBV6-5
D gene: TRBD1
CDR3 DNA: TGTGCCAGCAGGGACAGGGGAGATGCAGATACGCAGTATTTT
CDR3 protein: CASRDRGDADTQYF

J gene: TRBJ2-5
clone size: .
V gene: TRBV3-1/TRBV3-2
D gene: TRBD2
CDR3 DNA: TGTGCCAGCAGCCAAGCCAGCGGGAGGAGAGAGACCCAGTACTTC
CDR3 protein: CASSQASGRRETQYF

J gene: TRBJ2-3
clone size: .
V gene: TRBV9
D gene: TRBD2
CDR3 DNA: TGTGCCAGCAGCGCCAAGCGGGGGGTTTTCACAGATACGCAGTATTTT
CDR3 protein: CASSAKRGVFTDTQYF

J gene: TRBJ1-4
clone size: .
V gene: TRBV3-1/TRBV3-2
D gene: TRBD1
CDR3 DNA: TGTGCCAGCAGCCCTCAGGGACAGGGGGAAAAACTGTTTTTT
CDR3 protein: CASSPQGQGEKLFF

J gene: TRBJ2-2
clone size: .
V gene: TRBV11-1
D gene: TRBD2
CDR3 DNA: TGTGCCAGCAGCCCGCGGGAGGCCGGGGAGCTGTTTTTT
CDR3 protein: CASSPREAGELFF

J gene: TRBJ2-5
clone size: .
V gene: TRBV7-9
D gene: TRBD2
CDR3 DNA: TGTGCCAGCAATGGACTAGCGGGGGGACAAGAGACCCAGTACTTC
CDR3 protein: CASNGLAGGQETQYF

J gene: TRBJ2-5
clone size: .
V gene: TRBV7-2
D gene: .
CDR3 DNA: TGTGCCAGCAGCTTAAAGACACAAGAGACCCAGTACTTC
CDR3 protein: CASSLKTQETQYF

J gene: TRBJ2-1
clone size: .
V gene: TRBV4-2
D gene: .
CDR3 DNA: TGTGCCAGCAGCCAAGATAGGGACTTCTTCCTTACTGACAATGAGCAGTTCTTC
CDR3 protein: CASSQDRDFFLTDNEQFF

J gene: TRBJ2-7
clone size: .
V gene: TRBV11-1
D gene: .
CDR3 DNA: TGTGCCAGCAGCTTAAGTACAGCCTACGAGCAGTACTTC
CDR3 protein: CASSLSTAYEQYF

J gene: TRBJ1-1
clone size: once
V gene: TRBV15
D gene: TRBD1
CDR3 DNA: TGTGCCACCAGCAGACCTGACAGGGGCACTGAAGCTTTCTTT
CDR3 protein: CATSRPDRGTEAFF

J gene: TRBJ2-7
clone size: .
V gene: TRBV29-1
D gene: .
CDR3 DNA: TGCAGCGTTATCTGGAGCTCCGAGCAGTACTTC
CDR3 protein: CSVIWSSEQYF

J gene: TRBJ2-5
clone size: .
V gene: TRBV3-1/TRBV3-2
D gene: TRBD2
CDR3 DNA: TGTGCCAGCAGCCCGGGACTAGCACCTGACCAAGAGACCCAGTACTTC
CDR3 protein: CASSPGLAPDQETQYF

J gene: TRBJ1-5
clone size: .
V gene: TRBV5-1
D gene: .
CDR3 DNA: TGCGCCAGCAGCTTGGTGGGGGCTTGGGGACAGCCCCAGCATTTT
CDR3 protein: CASSLVGAWGQPQHF

J gene: TRBJ1-6
clone size: .
V gene: TRBV10-2
D gene: TRBD1
CDR3 DNA: TGCGCCAGCAGTTCCTCAGGGACAGGGAATTCACCCCTCCACTTT
CDR3 protein: CASSSSGTGNSPLHF

J gene: TRBJ2-7
clone size: .
V gene: TRBV18
D gene: .
CDR3 DNA: TGTGCCAGCTCGTCAAACTCAGGTCCCTACGAGCAGTACTTC
CDR3 protein: CASSSNSGPYEQYF

J gene: TRBJ2-3
clone size: once
V gene: TRBV24-1
D gene: .
CDR3 DNA: TGTGCCACCAGTGCCGCTGAGGCAGGGGGGTTAGATACGCAGTATTTT
CDR3 protein: CATSAAEAGGLDTQYF

J gene: TRBJ2-1
clone size: .
V gene: TRBV7-9
D gene: .
CDR3 DNA: TGTGCCAGCAGCCCTACTACAGGGTTTCATTACAATGAGCAGTTCTTC
CDR3 protein: CASSPTTGFHYNEQFF

J gene: TRBJ1-6
clone size: .
V gene: TRBV10-1
D gene: .
CDR3 DNA: TGCGCCAGCAGTGAGTCGGGGCCGCACCTCCACTTT
CDR3 protein: CASSESGPHLHF

J gene: TRBJ2-7
clone size: .
V gene: TRBV18
D gene: TRBD1
CDR3 DNA: TGTGCCAGCTCACCGACAGGGGGATCTTACGAGCAGTACTTC
CDR3 protein: CASSPTGGSYEQYF

J gene: TRBJ1-5
clone size: .
V gene: TRBV19
D gene: TRBD1
CDR3 DNA: TGTGCCAGTAGCGAGGGGGCGCGTCAGCCCCAGCATTTT
CDR3 protein: CASSEGARQPQHF

J gene: TRBJ1-1
clone size: .
V gene: TRBV2
D gene: .
CDR3 DNA: TGTGCCAGCAGTGACGGTCCGGTCCCGGAAGCTTTCTTT
CDR3 protein: CASSDGPVPEAFF

J gene: TRBJ1-1
clone size: .
V gene: TRBV9
D gene: .
CDR3 DNA: TGTGCCAGCAGCGCCCGACCCACAGTGAACACTGAAGCTTTCTTT
CDR3 protein: CASSARPTVNTEAFF

J gene: TRBJ1-3
clone size: once
V gene: TRBV7-8
D gene: .
CDR3 DNA: TGTGCCAGCAGCTTATACATTGGAAACACCATATATTTT
CDR3 protein: CASSLYIGNTIYF

J gene: TRBJ1-2
clone size: .
V gene: TRBV3-1/TRBV3-2
D gene: .
CDR3 DNA: TGTGCCAGCAGCCAAGACAGGGGCGACTATGGCTACACCTTC
CDR3 protein: CASSQDRGDYGYTF

J gene: TRBJ2-7
clone size: .
V gene: TRBV5-1
D gene: TRBD1
CDR3 DNA: TGCGCCAGCAGCATGTTGACAGGGCTCGACGAGCAGTACTTC
CDR3 protein: CASSMLTGLDEQYF

J gene: TRBJ1-2
clone size: .
V gene: TRBV5-1
D gene: .
CDR3 DNA: TGCGCCAGCAGCTCTAACAGGGAGATGGGCTATGGCTACACCTTC
CDR3 protein: CASSSNREMGYGYTF

J gene: TRBJ2-5
clone size: once
V gene: TRBV15
D gene: .
CDR3 DNA: TGTGCCACCAGCAGAGATCGGGCAGGTTGGGAGGAGACCCAGTACTTC
CDR3 protein: CATSRDRAGWEETQYF

J gene: TRBJ2-3
clone size: .
V gene: TRBV30
D gene: TRBD2
CDR3 DNA: TGTGCCTGGAGTGTATGGGGGGGGACCACAGATACGCAGTATTTT
CDR3 protein: CAWSVWGGTTDTQYF

J gene: TRBJ2-7
clone size: .
V gene: TRBV9
D gene: .
CDR3 DNA: TGTGCCAGCTCAGGGGGTCAGGGAGGATCCTACGAGCAGTACTTC
CDR3 protein: CASSGGQGGSYEQYF

J gene: TRBJ1-5
clone size: few
V gene: TRBV10-3
D gene: .
CDR3 DNA: TGTGCCATCAGTGAGGGACAGACTAATCAGCCCCAGCATTTT
CDR3 protein: CAISEGQTNQPQHF

J gene: TRBJ1-2
clone size: .
V gene: TRBV5-1
D gene: .
CDR3 DNA: TGCGCCAGCAGCCCTCGGGACTATGGCTACACCTTC
CDR3 protein: CASSPRDYGYTF

J gene: TRBJ2-5
clone size: .
V gene: TRBV6-5
D gene: TRBD1
CDR3 DNA: TGTGCCAGCAGAACCGGGACAGGAGAAGAGACCCAGTACTTC
CDR3 protein: CASRTGTGEETQYF

J gene: TRBJ2-1
clone size: .
V gene: TRBV9
D gene: TRBD1
CDR3 DNA: TGTGCCAGCAGCTCGCACCGGGACAGTTACAATGAGCAGTTCTTC
CDR3 protein: CASSSHRDSYNEQFF

J gene: TRBJ2-5
clone size: .
V gene: TRBV24-1
D gene: .
CDR3 DNA: TGTGCCACCCTCCCGCGGGAGACCCAGTACTTC
CDR3 protein: CATLPRETQYF

J gene: TRBJ2-7
clone size: .
V gene: TRBV6-5
D gene: TRBD2
CDR3 DNA: TGTGCCAGCAGTTCGGGACTAGCGGGGGCCGAGCAGTACTTC
CDR3 protein: CASSSGLAGAEQYF

J gene: TRBJ1-4
clone size: .
V gene: TRBV3-1/TRBV3-2
D gene: .
CDR3 DNA: TGTGCCAGCAGCCAAGGGGGGGGTGAAAAACTGTTTTTT
CDR3 protein: CASSQGGGEKLFF

J gene: TRBJ2-3
clone size: .
V gene: TRBV11-3
D gene: TRBD2
CDR3 DNA: TGTGCCAGCAGCTCTAGCGGGACCACAGATACGCAGTATTTT
CDR3 protein: CASSSSGTTDTQYF